This is a list of T cell receptor beta chains from one sample in a study of T cells in Graves' hyperthyroidism and ophthalmopathy. TCRdb fed the multiplex PCR reads into MiXCR, producing one record per CDR3 protein. The sample has about 290,000 distinct CDR3 sequences; approximately 15% are singletons. The source material was blood. Receptor source: a woman in her forties with Graves' hyperthyroidism. Each CDR3 is given with its conserved first and last residue. The D gene is left open where the match is weak. Where a row states a size, it is once, few, many or the class of an expanded clone; other rows omit it.

CDR3 length,V gene,clone size,J gene,D gene,CDR3 DNA,CDR3 protein
15,TRBV9,many,TRBJ2-1,TRBD2,TGTGCCAGCAGCTTCGGAGCGGGAGGCGGCAATGAGCAGTTCTTC,CASSFGAGGGNEQFF
11,TRBV6-2/TRBV6-3,many,TRBJ1-2,NA,TGTGCCAGCAGCGTTTCAACCGTCTACACCTTC,CASSVSTVYTF
13,TRBV5-5,many,TRBJ2-3,NA,TGTGCCAGCAGGACAGTTAGCACAGATACGCAGTATTTT,CASRTVSTDTQYF
13,TRBV28,many,TRBJ2-2,NA,TGTGCCAGCAGTTTTCTAGCCACCGGGGAGCTGTTTTTT,CASSFLATGELFF
13,TRBV2,many,TRBJ1-5,TRBD1,TGTGCCAGCAGCTGGACAGGGGACCAGCCCCAGCATTTT,CASSWTGDQPQHF
12,TRBV2,many,TRBJ2-5,NA,TGTGCCAGCTGTCTAGCTAAAGAGACCCAGTACTTC,CASCLAKETQYF
16,TRBV5-6,few,TRBJ1-6,TRBD1,TGTGCCAGCAGCCACCGGACAGGGGGCTTTGGTTCACCCCTCCACTTT,CASSHRTGGFGSPLHF
18,TRBV9,once,TRBJ2-5,TRBD2,TGTGCCAGCAGCGCGGGACTAGCGGGAGGGCCTTGGCAAGAGCCCCAGTACTTC,CASSAGLAGGPWQEPQYF
13,TRBV3-1,many,TRBJ2-3,NA,TGTGCCAGCAGCCAATTGGACACAGATACGCAGTATTTT,CASSQLDTDTQYF
15,TRBV5-1,many,TRBJ2-1,TRBD2,TGCGCCAGCAGCCCACGGACTAGCGGGGCGAATGAGCAGTTCTTC,CASSPRTSGANEQFF
15,TRBV20-1,many,TRBJ2-3,TRBD2,TGCAGTGCTAGAGGCGGGACTAGGGAGACAGATACGCAGTATTTT,CSARGGTRETDTQYF
15,TRBV20-1,many,TRBJ2-7,NA,TGCAGTGCTAGAGATAGACGGGACGAGGTCTACGAGCAGTACTTC,CSARDRRDEVYEQYF
17,TRBV2,few,TRBJ2-1,TRBD2,TGCGCCAGCAGCCTAGACCCGACTAGCGGGAGATCGGGTGAGCAGTTCTTC,CASSLDPTSGRSGEQFF
15,TRBV12-3/TRBV12-4,many,TRBJ2-1,NA,TGTGCCAGCAGTACCGGACGGGTTTCCTACAATGAGCAGTTCTTC,CASSTGRVSYNEQFF
18,TRBV3-1,few,TRBJ2-2,TRBD2,TGTGCCAGCAGCCCAGGACTAGCGGGAGTTTCGGGTACCGGGGAGCTGTTTTTT,CASSPGLAGVSGTGELFF
14,TRBV12-3/TRBV12-4,many,TRBJ1-2,NA,TGTGCCAGCAGTTTAAGCAGGGGTAGCTATGGCTACACCTTC,CASSLSRGSYGYTF
14,TRBV19,NA,TRBJ1-1,TRBD1,TGTGCCACCGCGCTGGGACAGGCGAACACTGAAGCTTTCTTT,CATALGQANTEAFF
14,TRBV12-3/TRBV12-4,many,TRBJ1-1,TRBD1,TGTGCCAGCATTAACGACAGGGGAAAAACTGAAGCTTTCTTT,CASINDRGKTEAFF
17,TRBV5-4,few,TRBJ2-2,TRBD2,TGTGCCAGCAGCAGCCCAACTAGCGGGAGAGACACCGGGGAGCTGTTTTTT,CASSSPTSGRDTGELFF
15,TRBV10-3,once,TRBJ1-5,TRBD1,TGTGCCAGCCAAGGGACAGGGGAGGGCAATCAGCCCCAGCATTTT,CASQGTGEGNQPQHF
13,TRBV12-3/TRBV12-4,many,TRBJ2-1,TRBD2,TGTGCCAGCAGTCGGACTAGCCCAAATGAGCAGTTCTTC,CASSRTSPNEQFF
15,TRBV11-2,many,TRBJ1-2,TRBD1,TGTGCCAGCAGCGGGGGGGACAGGGCGAAAAATGGCTACACCTTC,CASSGGDRAKNGYTF
14,TRBV28,NA,TRBJ1-1,TRBD1,TGTGCCAGCATGGGGGAGGGGGCGGGCACTGAAGCTTTCTTT,CASMGEGAGTEAFF